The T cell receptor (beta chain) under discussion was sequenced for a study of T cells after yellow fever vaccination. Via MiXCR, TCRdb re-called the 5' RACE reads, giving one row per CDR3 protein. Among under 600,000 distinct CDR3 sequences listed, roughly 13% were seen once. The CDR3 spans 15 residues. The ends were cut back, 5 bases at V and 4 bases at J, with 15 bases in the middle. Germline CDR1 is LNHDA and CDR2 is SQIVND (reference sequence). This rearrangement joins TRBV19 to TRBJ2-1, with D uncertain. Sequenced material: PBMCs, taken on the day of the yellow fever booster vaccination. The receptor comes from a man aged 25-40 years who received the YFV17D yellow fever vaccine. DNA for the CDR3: TGTGCCAGTAGTCCTAGACCAACAGAATACAATGAGCAGTTCTTC. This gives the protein CASSPRPTEYNEQFF.